This T cell receptor (beta chain) was sequenced in a study of blood T cell repertoires in COVID-19. Study information: T cells, B-cell-depleted T cells, or PBMCs supplied cDNA or gDNA.

The CDR3 runs to 12 residues. The V gene lost 6 bases and the J gene lost 4 bases, with 9 bases spanning the gap. CDR1 and CDR2 (germline): SNHLY, FYNNEI. Method: immunoSEQ multiplex PCR; TCRdb's copy keeps in-frame clones and lacks some. The sample contains tens of thousands of clones, about 87% of which appear only once. The source of this sequence is a human donor with active COVID-19. The donor label of this sample is uncertain. The rearrangement links TRBV2 to TRBJ1-1; the D gene is possibly TRBD1 (5 bases). The sample consisted of peripheral blood. The CDR3 DNA reads as TGTGCCAGCAGCTCCAGGGTCACTGAAGCTTTCTTT. The encoded protein is CASSSRVTEAFF.